This section outlines one T cell receptor (beta chain) sequence together with its context. Its specificity is not known. This specimen belongs to a study of CD4 T cells in relation to SARS-CoV-2 and coronaviruses. The overall study: The negative reference was HIV-1 Nef peptide pool or peptide-free culture. Study-wide points: Monoreactive clones expanded significantly more to SARS-CoV-2 than crossreactive clones did.

The unexposed donors gave CD4+ T cells in about 2011-2018, prior to COVID-19. The cells were cultured for about ten days before CD4+ T cells were isolated. Testing used SARS-CoV-2 S/N and four cold-coronavirus spikes on unexposed-donor CD4+ T cells, cells permitting. PBMCs were plated at a few million per well in IL-2-containing medium. Clones were sequenced by immunoSEQ multiplex PCR, and TCRdb holds only the in-frame ones, with some missing. This sample has around 24,000 clones, with roughly four fifths found just once. The material sequenced was CD4+ T cells from PBMCs, cultured in vitro. This TCR was recovered from a human donor in good health.

The CDR3 loop is CASSLGAYNEQFF. The CDR3 nucleotides are TGTGCCAGCAGCCTAGGGGCTTACAATGAGCAGTTCTTC. The chain couples TRBV12-3 or TRBV12-4 to TRBJ2-1, with D maybe TRBD1 (5 bases). Trimming removed 6 bases from V and 4 bases from J, with 10 bases in between. CDR3 length equals 13 residues.